The 27 T cell receptor beta chains in this list originate from one sample, sequenced in a study of post-analysis software for immune sequencing data. Included in the TCR beta cDNA libraries were unique molecular identifiers. TCRdb used MiXCR to reprocess the PCR reads, holding one entry per CDR3 protein. The table includes more than 450,000 distinct CDR3 sequences, roughly 34% detected once. Findings of the study overall: Patients used five TRBV segments, including TRBV5-6, TRBV5-1 and TRBV20-1, more often than controls.

No cognate antigen is known for these TCRs. Sequencing was done on a sample of blood. The origin of the receptors is a girl between 2 and 17 years old with multiple sclerosis.

The chain uses TRBV15 and TRBJ2-1; 7 nucleotides agree with TRBD1. This CDR3 has 15 residues. Germline-derived CDR1 and CDR2 are LNHNV and YYDKDF (reference sequence). Losses at the gene ends were 3 bases for V and 13 bases for J; bases not matched to a gene: 15. The CDR3 nucleotides are TGTGCCACCAGCAGCCCCGGACAGGCAACGGAGACCCAGTTCTTC. It translates to CATSSPGQATETQFF.

J is TRBJ1-1 and V is TRBV27; possibly TRBD1 for D (5 bases). Germline CDR1 MNHEY, CDR2 SMNVEV (reference sequence). The CDR3 extends over 14 amino acids. Trimming removed 6 bases at V and 10 bases at J, with 21 bases between. CDR3 amino acids: CASSLDSNWGGAFF. The CDR3 coding sequence is TGTGCCAGCAGCCTTGACAGTAACTGGGGAGGAGCTTTCTTT.

On this clonotype itself: A read error may produce the germline difference seen at one junction end. The chain couples TRBV12-3 or TRBV12-4 to TRBJ2-7; 9 positions match TRBD2. This CDR3 comprises 17 residues. CDR3 sequence (DNA): TGTGCCAGCAGTTTAGCCAGCGGGGGGATATACTCCCACGAGCAGTACTTC. Translating gives CASSLASGGIYSHEQYF.

V is TRBV7-9 and J is TRBJ1-1; D uncertain. V dropped 2 bases and J dropped 5 bases, with 12 bases sitting between them. Per germline, CDR1 SEHNR and CDR2 FQNEAQ (reference sequence). This CDR3 is 14 amino acids long. The CDR3 DNA follows: TGTGCCAGCAGCTTATCAGGCAGGAGGACTGAAGCTTTCTTT. It is translated as CASSLSGRRTEAFF.

This clonotype occurred a few times. This sequence joins TRBV7-9 and TRBJ2-1; D unresolved. The germline V gene encodes CDR1 SEHNR and CDR2 FQNEAQ (reference sequence). V gave up 1 base and J gave up 4 bases, with 5 bases separating them. The CDR3 runs 13 residues. The CDR3 region has the DNA TGTGCCAGCAGCTTAGGCTGGTACAATGAGCAGTTCTTC. Translation gives CASSLGWYNEQFF.

The V gene is TRBV20-1, the J gene TRBJ2-7; D is tentatively TRBD1 or TRBD2 (5 bases each). The V end lost 1 base, the J end lost 4 bases, and 8 bases lay between the germline ends. The CDR3 is 12 residues long. Germline-derived CDR1 and CDR2 are DFQATT and SNEGSKA (reference sequence). The CDR3 region has the DNA TGCAGTGCTAGAGTGGGGGAGTACGAGCAGTACTTC. Amino acids: CSARVGEYEQYF.

This clonotype was counted a few times. The J gene is TRBJ2-1, the V gene TRBV6-1, with TRBD2 matching 11 bases. The germline CDR1 and CDR2 sequences are MNHNS and SASEGT. V lost 7 bases, J lost 6 bases, and 8 bases stayed unmatched. The length of the CDR3 is 15 residues. The CDR3 DNA sequence: TGTGCCAGCAACGGGCTAGCGGGGGGTTTCAATGAGCAGTTCTTC. This translates into CASNGLAGGFNEQFF.

Only a few counts were recorded for this clonotype. The chain is built from TRBV20-1 and TRBJ2-7; 10 bases agree with TRBD1. The CDR3 spans 15 residues. Germline V gene data show CDR1 as DFQATT and CDR2 as SNEGSKA (reference sequence). Germline trimming cut 4 bases from V and 2 bases from J; bases unmatched to any gene: 8. Written as DNA, the CDR3 is TGCAGTGCTAAAGGGGGGACAGGGGCCCCCTACGAGCAGTACTTC. It translates to CSAKGGTGAPYEQYF.

Regarding this clonotype: A read error may produce the germline difference seen at one junction end. The rearrangement links TRBV29-1 to TRBJ1-1, with D uncertain. Germline assignment: CDR1 SQVTM and CDR2 ANQGSEA. This CDR3 has 14 residues. As DNA, the CDR3 is TGCAGCGTTAAAGGGCTTAGCCATAACACTGAAACTTTCTTT. Amino acids: CSVKGLSHNTETFF.

This clonotype was detected only a few times. This chain joins TRBV29-1 and TRBJ2-1; D remains ambiguous. V was cut by 3 bases and J by 5 bases, with 26 bases left in between. The CDR3 sequence is 18 residues long. Germline V gives CDR1 SQVTM, CDR2 ANQGSEA. CDR3 residues: CSVDPLRGGFRPDNEQFF. CDR3 DNA: TGCAGCGTTGATCCCCTGAGAGGCGGTTTTCGGCCGGACAATGAGCAGTTCTTC.

This rearrangement joins TRBV6-1 to TRBJ2-7; D is possibly TRBD1 (6 bases). Trimming left V 1 base short and J 6 bases short, with 10 bases between. This CDR3 region has 13 residues. Germline CDR1 reads MNHNS; CDR2 reads SASEGT. CDR3 DNA sequence: TGTGCCAGCAGTGAAGGACAGGTCTTCGAGCAGTACTTC. Amino acid sequence: CASSEGQVFEQYF.

The chain has TRBV5-6 and TRBJ2-3; TRBD2 matches 9 bases. The CDR3 covers 15 residues. Germline CDR1 SGHDT, CDR2 YYEEEE. V was pared by 1 base and J by 5 bases, with 5 bases of the junction left unmatched. CDR3 coding DNA: TGTGCCAGCAGCTTGAATAGCGGGGGACAAGATACGCAGTATTTT. Amino acids: CASSLNSGGQDTQYF.

This clonotype was recorded a few times. The chain combines TRBV20-1 with TRBJ2-2; 7 bases map to TRBD2. The CDR3 is 15 amino acids. Per germline, CDR1 DFQATT and CDR2 SNEGSKA (reference sequence). The V and J ends lost 3 bases and 0 bases, in that order; junction bases with no gene match: 4. DNA of the CDR3: TGCAGTGCTAGGTCGGCGGGGGCGAACACCGGGGAGCTGTTTTTT. It specifies CSARSAGANTGELFF.

Remarks on this clonotype: At one end, the junction sequence differs from germline, possibly due to a read error. The chain couples TRBV4-1 to TRBJ2-3; D is ambiguous. CDR1 MGHRA and CDR2 YSYEKL come from the germline V gene. This CDR3 comprises 14 residues. CDR3 in DNA: TGCGCCTGCAGCCTGACTGGCCTCGCGGATACGCAGTATTTT. Protein: CACSLTGLADTQYF.

This clonotype was seen a handful of times. V gene TRBV3-1 combines with J gene TRBJ2-5, with D possibly TRBD2 on 5 matching bases. The CDR3 sequence is 12 residues long. The germline CDR1 and CDR2 sequences are LGHDT and YNNKEL (reference sequence). With 2 bases removed from V and 5 bases from J, the gap between germline ends came to 6 bases. The CDR3 is CASSQLAETQYF. Written as DNA, the CDR3 is TGTGCCAGCAGCCAATTAGCGGAGACCCAGTACTTC.

This chain connects TRBV20-1 to TRBJ2-5, with TRBD1 identical over 10 bases. The J call is in doubt because the DNA end fits TRBJ2-7 better. Looked up from germline, CDR1 is DFQATT and CDR2 is SNEGSKA (reference sequence). This CDR3 has 13 residues. Here the CDR3 reads CSANDRGLGEQYF. CDR3 nucleotide sequence: TGCAGTGCTAACGACAGGGGGCTTGGCGAGCAGTACTTC.

J is TRBJ2-5 and V is TRBV5-1; 9 bases are shared with TRBD1. The germline V gene has CDR1 SGHRS and CDR2 YFSETQ. The CDR3 length is 15 residues. Germline trimming cut 4 bases from V and 5 bases from J; bases unmatched to any gene: 9. For the CDR3, the DNA is TGCGCCAGCAGCGGAGGGACAGGGCGGATTGAGACCCAGTACTTC. Amino acid sequence: CASSGGTGRIETQYF.

In this sample, this clonotype turned up a few times. This chain uses TRBV6-5 with TRBJ2-6; D possibly uses TRBD1 or TRBD2 (5 bases each). Germline lookup yields CDR1 MNHEY and CDR2 SVGAGI. This CDR3 is 15 amino acids long. CDR3 nucleotide sequence: TGTGTCGGGGCAGGGTTAAGCTCTGGGGCCAACGTCCTGACTTTC. Translating it yields CVGAGLSSGANVLTF.

This clonotype was seen only a few times. This sequence joins TRBV27 and TRBJ1-5, with 9 bases matching TRBD1. The junction had 6 bases not matched to a gene; V was cut back by 6 bases and J by 6 bases. The CDR3 is 14 residues long. Germline V gene sequence: CDR1 MNHEY, CDR2 SMNVEV (reference sequence). This CDR3 is CASRDRGRGQPQHF. The CDR3 region has the DNA TGTGCCAGCAGGGACAGGGGCCGGGGTCAGCCCCAGCATTTT.

V gene TRBV9 combines with J gene TRBJ2-1; 8 bases agree with TRBD2. Germline CDR1 and CDR2: SGDLS and YYNGEE. V was pared by 4 bases and J by 2 bases, with 11 bases of the junction left unmatched. CDR3 length: 17 amino acids. CDR3 DNA sequence: TGTGCCAGCAGCCCCCGAGGAGCGGGGGTTACCTACAATGAGCAGTTCTTC. Its translation is CASSPRGAGVTYNEQFF.

This chain joins TRBV20-1 and TRBJ2-3, with 13 nucleotides matching TRBD2. Germline assignment: CDR1 DFQATT and CDR2 SNEGSKA (reference sequence). The CDR3 loop spans 17 amino acids. V was pared by 6 bases and J by 1 base, with 10 bases of the junction left unmatched. CDR3 region: CSADTTSGGTRTDTQYF. CDR3 DNA sequence: TGCAGTGCGGACACGACTAGCGGGGGGACTCGCACAGATACGCAGTATTTT.

The rearrangement joins TRBV6-5 to TRBJ2-3; unclear D gene. V was cut by 0 bases and J by 0 bases, with 7 bases left in between. Germline values: CDR1 MNHEY, CDR2 SVGAGI. The CDR3 is 15 residues long. CDR3 sequence reads: CASSYSLISTDTQYF. The CDR3 bases are TGTGCCAGCAGTTACTCTCTGATTAGCACAGATACGCAGTATTTT.

This clonotype was counted between two and nine times. Written as DNA, the CDR3 is TGCAGTGAGAGGGACAGGGAAGTTGGTCAGCCCCAGCATTTT. Translating it yields CSERDREVGQPQHF. The rearrangement joins TRBV20-1 to TRBJ1-5; 9 bases are shared with TRBD1. Per the germline V gene, CDR1 is DFQATT and CDR2 is SNEGSKA (reference sequence). The CDR3 has 14 residues. Trimming cost V 7 bases and J 6 bases; bases outside gene matches: 10.

This clonotype was found a few times. The chain is built from TRBV20-1 and TRBJ2-7, with TRBD2 matching over 7 bases. This CDR3 spans 14 amino acids. Trimming at V came to 7 bases and at J to 2 bases, leaving 11 bases not matched to a gene. The germline V gene has CDR1 DFQATT and CDR2 SNEGSKA (reference sequence). DNA for the CDR3: TGCAGTGTCAAAGGAGGCAGCGGGACCTACGAGCAGTACTTC. Amino acid sequence: CSVKGGSGTYEQYF.

The chain recombines TRBV7-3 with TRBJ2-1, with D hard to call. The CDR3 sequence is 12 residues long. With 5 bases removed from V and 8 bases from J, the gap between germline ends came to 10 bases. Germline V gives CDR1 SGHTA, CDR2 FQGTGA. The chain's CDR3 is CASSNQVDEQFF. The CDR3 nucleotides are TGTGCCAGCAGCAACCAGGTAGATGAGCAGTTCTTC.

This clonotype came up a few times. The rearrangement links TRBV13 to TRBJ2-5; a possible D gene is TRBD1 (5 bases). Germline lookup yields CDR1 PRHDT and CDR2 FYEKMQ (reference sequence). V was cut by 3 bases and J by 3 bases, with 11 bases left in between. The CDR3 runs 14 residues. The CDR3 sequence: CASSFLGQKETQYF. The CDR3 coding sequence is TGTGCCAGCAGCTTCCTGGGGCAGAAAGAGACCCAGTACTTC.

Notes on this clonotype: At one of its ends the junction is not consistent with the germline gene, which may arise from a read error. J is TRBJ1-4 and V is TRBV5-1; no reliable D call. The CDR3 has 15 amino acids. Per germline, CDR1 SGHRS and CDR2 YFSETQ. The chain's CDR3 is CASSLTPATNEKRFF. CDR3 sequence (DNA): TGCGCCAGCAGCTTGACTCCAGCAACTAATGAAAAACGGTTTTTT.